The 29 T cell receptor beta chains below all came from one sample that was sequenced in a study of neurological immune-mediated disorders. TCRdb processed the 5' RACE reads anew with MiXCR; each CDR3 protein has one entry. The sample consists of 50,000 to 55,000 distinct CDR3 sequences, around 4% of them appearing once. The source material was PBMCs. The receptors derive from a man aged 55 to 70 with multiple sclerosis.

This clonotype was found many times. The rearrangement links TRBV6-4 to TRBJ2-1; 7 nucleotides agree with TRBD2. The CDR3 consists of 17 residues. Germline values: CDR1 MRHNA, CDR2 SNTAGT. With 0 bases clipped from V and 6 bases from J, the junction kept 11 bases outside the gene matches. The CDR3 DNA follows: TGTGCCAGCAGTGACTCGATTTTGGGCGGGAGCTCCAATGAGCAGTTCTTC. It yields the protein CASSDSILGGSSNEQFF.

This clonotype is termed medium-sized. The chain uses TRBV5-1 and TRBJ2-5; 7 bases map to TRBD2. Per germline, CDR1 SGHRS and CDR2 YFSETQ. The CDR3 is made up of 17 amino acids. V trimming: 4 bases; J trimming: 5 bases; junction bases outside the gene matches: 17. The DNA of the CDR3 is TGCGCCAGCAGCACGAACGGCGGGAGACTAAGAGGGGAGACCCAGTACTTC. Amino acids: CASSTNGGRLRGETQYF. The whole variable domain, remainder taken from reference TRBV5-1 and TRBJ2-5, is KAGVTQTPRYLIKTRGQQVTLSCSPISGHRSVSWYQQTPGQGLQFLFEYFSETQRNKGNFPGRFSGRQFSNSRSEMNVSTLELGDSALYLCASSTNGGRLRGETQYFGPGTRLLVL.

This clonotype was observed at least ten times. V usage is TRBV20-1 and J usage is TRBJ2-1, with TRBD2 as a possible D gene (6 bases). Germline V lookup: CDR1 DFQATT, CDR2 SNEGSKA (reference sequence). The CDR3 sequence is 11 residues long. Trimming pared 6 bases from V and 9 bases from J, leaving 12 bases between. CDR3 DNA sequence: TGCAGTGCGCCGCGGGAAAGTGAGCAGTTCTTC. Translating it yields CSAPRESEQFF.

This clonotype was counted at least ten times. J is TRBJ2-1 and V is TRBV5-1; TRBD2 matches at 11 bases. Trimming removed 3 bases from V and 7 bases from J; junction bases left unmatched: 21. This CDR3 is 20 amino acids long. The germline V gene has CDR1 SGHRS and CDR2 YFSETQ. Written as DNA, the CDR3 is TGCGCCAGCAGCTCGCTATCAACTAGCGGGAGTTTCTTTAGGGTAAATGAGCAGTTCTTC. Its translation: CASSSLSTSGSFFRVNEQFF.

This clonotype showed up many times. The chain recombines TRBV6-1 with TRBJ1-1; 8 bases fit TRBD1. Per the germline V gene, CDR1 is MNHNS and CDR2 is SASEGT. The CDR3 sequence is 13 residues long. The V segment lost 8 bases and the J segment 2 bases; nucleotides outside the gene matches: 4. The CDR3 bases are TGTGCCAGCCGGACAGGGTTCAACACTGAAGCTTTCTTT. Translation: CASRTGFNTEAFF.

At least ten counts were recorded for this clonotype. The rearrangement links TRBV20-1 to TRBJ1-5, with D possibly being TRBD1 (6 bases). CDR3 length equals 14 residues. Germline V gives CDR1 DFQATT, CDR2 SNEGSKA (reference sequence). Trimming removed 5 bases at V and 5 bases at J, with 16 bases between. The CDR3 loop reads CSARRGTRDQPQHF. Written as DNA, the CDR3 is TGCAGTGCTCGGAGGGGGACAAGGGATCAGCCCCAGCATTTT.

This clonotype occurred many times. The chain recombines TRBV18 with TRBJ1-6; 7 nucleotides align to TRBD1. Trimming at V came to 4 bases and at J to 5 bases, leaving 11 bases not matched to a gene. In germline, CDR1 is KGHSH, CDR2 LQKENI. The CDR3 totals 17 residues. CDR3 protein: CASSLRPDREDNSPLHF. CDR3 in DNA: TGTGCCAGCTCACTCCGCCCCGACAGGGAAGATAATTCACCCCTCCACTTT.

This clonotype came up many times. This sequence joins TRBV5-1 and TRBJ1-1; D gene uncertain. The CDR3 length is 13 residues. The germline V gene has CDR1 SGHRS and CDR2 YFSETQ. Trimming pared 0 bases from V and 5 bases from J, leaving 8 bases between. The CDR3 protein is CASSLDGQTEAFF. The DNA of the CDR3 is TGCGCCAGCAGCTTGGACGGCCAAACTGAAGCTTTCTTT.

This clonotype was seen repeatedly, ten times or more. The chain is built from TRBV2 and TRBJ2-1; D is perhaps TRBD2 (7 bases). Trimming removed 6 bases from V and 13 bases from J, with 22 bases in between. The CDR3 is 14 residues long. The germline gives CDR1 SNHLY, CDR2 FYNNEI. CDR3 nucleotides: TGTGCCAGCAGCCTAGGGGGGATGGCGGGAGTACAGTTCTTC. Translation gives CASSLGGMAGVQFF.

Ten or more counts support this clonotype. The chain links TRBV2 to TRBJ2-6, with 15 bases matching TRBD2. V lost 4 bases to trimming and J lost 3 bases; unmatched junction nucleotides: 1. Looked up from germline, CDR1 is SNHLY and CDR2 is FYNNEI. The CDR3 has 17 amino acids. CDR3 sequence: CASSGTSGRGGANVLTF. The CDR3 nucleotides are TGTGCCAGCAGTGGGACTAGCGGGAGGGGTGGGGCCAACGTCCTGACTTTC.

This clonotype has a count of ten or more. This chain links TRBV5-6 with TRBJ2-1; 9 bases align to TRBD2. The CDR3 has 15 amino acids. The ends lost 3 bases at V and 3 bases at J; junction bases unmatched: 4. CDR1 SGHDT and CDR2 YYEEEE come from the germline V gene. The CDR3 DNA follows: TGTGCCAGCAGCTCACTAGCGGGCTTCTACAATGAGCAGTTCTTC. Its protein is CASSSLAGFYNEQFF.

This clonotype was seen many times. CDR3: CASSWADRVNTEAFF. The CDR3 bases are TGCGCCAGCAGCTGGGCAGACAGGGTAAACACTGAAGCTTTCTTT. V is TRBV5-1 and J is TRBJ1-1; 7 bases map to TRBD1. V lost 3 bases to trimming and J lost 2 bases; unmatched junction nucleotides: 7. This CDR3 has 15 amino acids. Germline V gives CDR1 SGHRS, CDR2 YFSETQ.

Many counts were recorded for this clonotype. The chain joins TRBV5-1 to TRBJ2-1; no firm D call. In germline, CDR1 is SGHRS, CDR2 YFSETQ. V was clipped by 3 bases and J by 4 bases, with 11 bases between them. The CDR3 consists of 14 residues. The CDR3 reads CASSSGLSYNEQFF. The CDR3 region has the DNA TGCGCCAGCAGCTCGGGCCTCTCTTACAATGAGCAGTTCTTC. Based on the CDR3 plus reference TRBV5-1 and TRBJ2-1, the full variable domain is KAGVTQTPRYLIKTRGQQVTLSCSPISGHRSVSWYQQTPGQGLQFLFEYFSETQRNKGNFPGRFSGRQFSNSRSEMNVSTLELGDSALYLCASSSGLSYNEQFFGPGTRLTVL.

This clonotype was seen only a few times. This chain uses TRBV4-2 with TRBJ2-7; 10 positions agree with TRBD1. Germline CDR1 is LGHNA and CDR2 is YNFKEQ. Unmatched junction bases numbered 5, after V lost 0 bases and J lost 3 bases. The CDR3 has 16 residues. CDR3 protein: CASSQDLGTGVYEQYF. CDR3 sequence (DNA): TGTGCCAGCAGCCAAGATCTCGGGACAGGGGTCTACGAGCAGTACTTC.

At least ten counts were recorded for this clonotype. The rearrangement joins TRBV20-1 to TRBJ1-1; D uncertain. CDR3 length: 10 amino acids. Germline CDR1 and CDR2: DFQATT and SNEGSKA (reference sequence). Deletions cut 3 bases from V and 14 bases from J, with 13 bases between. The DNA of the CDR3 is TGCAGTGCTAGGGCACTTGACCCCTTCTTT. Its protein is CSARALDPFF.

Ten or more counts support this clonotype. The V gene is TRBV5-1, the J gene TRBJ2-1; 10 bases agree with TRBD1. This CDR3 spans 13 amino acids. Germline V lookup: CDR1 SGHRS, CDR2 YFSETQ. J gave up 13 bases and V 5 bases, and 9 bases lay outside the gene matches. The chain's CDR3 is CASRGTGEGNQFF. The CDR3 DNA sequence: TGCGCCAGCAGAGGGACAGGGGAGGGGAACCAGTTCTTC.

This clonotype was found many times. The chain employs TRBV20-1 and TRBJ2-1; the match to TRBD1 covers 7 bases. Trimming removed 5 bases from V and 5 bases from J; junction bases left unmatched: 12. CDR3 length: 15 amino acids. CDR1 is DFQATT, CDR2 SNEGSKA, per germline (reference sequence). DNA of the CDR3: TGCAGTGCTGCTCGACAGGGTCATAACAACAATGAGCAGTTCTTC. This sequence encodes CSAARQGHNNNEQFF.

At least ten counts were recorded for this clonotype. J is TRBJ1-1 and V is TRBV20-1, with D tentatively TRBD1 (5 bases). Germline loops: CDR1 DFQATT, CDR2 SNEGSKA (reference sequence). The CDR3 runs 15 residues. Trimming left V 5 bases short and J 3 bases short, with 19 bases between. CDR3 coding DNA: TGCAGTGCTTTCTCCGATAGGGGAGGGGACACTGAAGCTTTCTTT. This sequence encodes CSAFSDRGGDTEAFF.

The table lists this clonotype with a few counts. This chain links TRBV20-1 with TRBJ2-5; D possibly matches TRBD1 or TRBD2 (6 bases each). Trimming took 6 bases from V and 5 from J, leaving 19 bases between them. This CDR3 region has 14 residues. Germline V CDR1 and CDR2: DFQATT, SNEGSKA (reference sequence). The CDR3 spells CSAPGGGLGETQYF. CDR3 DNA sequence: TGCAGTGCCCCCGGAGGGGGGCTCGGCGAGACCCAGTACTTC.

This clonotype was seen ten or more times. The chain has TRBV5-5 and TRBJ2-1, with 8 nucleotides matching TRBD2. CDR1 and CDR2 (germline): SGHKS, YYEKEE (reference sequence). With 2 bases clipped from V and 1 base from J, the junction kept 2 bases outside the gene matches. The CDR3 covers 15 residues. CDR3 amino acids: CASSLAGVSYNEQFF. CDR3 nucleotides: TGTGCCAGCAGCTTAGCGGGGGTATCCTACAATGAGCAGTTCTTC.

This clonotype occurred many times. The gene calls are TRBV5-1 and TRBJ2-7, with D possibly TRBD1 on 6 matching bases. Looked up from germline, CDR1 is SGHRS and CDR2 is YFSETQ. CDR3 length equals 15 residues. V lost 4 bases to trimming and J lost 3 bases, with 17 bases between them. In DNA, the CDR3 is TGCGCCAGCAGCCCATTGACAGGCTCCAGCTACGAGCAGTACTTC. It codes for CASSPLTGSSYEQYF.

There are many counts of this clonotype. CDR3 amino acids: CSARSTSGTGELFF. The CDR3 nucleotides read TGCAGTGCTAGATCGACTAGCGGTACCGGGGAGCTGTTTTTT. The chain links TRBV20-1 to TRBJ2-2, with 9 nucleotides matching TRBD2. Germline CDR1 reads DFQATT; CDR2 reads SNEGSKA (reference sequence). This CDR3 comprises 14 residues. Unmatched junction bases numbered 3, after V lost 2 bases and J lost 5 bases.

This clonotype was seen ten or more times. The chain uses TRBV20-1 and TRBJ2-7, with a possible D match to TRBD2 (5 bases). With 6 bases removed from V and 9 bases from J, the gap between germline ends came to 15 bases. Germline V gene lookup returns CDR1 DFQATT and CDR2 SNEGSKA (reference sequence). This CDR3 comprises 11 residues. The DNA of the CDR3 is TGCAGTGCGTATGGACTGAACGGGCAGTACTTC. The encoded protein is CSAYGLNGQYF.

In its sample, this clonotype was seen many times. The V call is TRBV7-2, the J call TRBJ1-5, with D uncertain. V was shortened by 1 base and J by 3 bases, with 19 bases between the two germline ends. CDR1 SGHTA and CDR2 FQGNSA come from the germline V gene. The CDR3 is made up of 18 amino acids. This chain's CDR3 is CASSLVGGGSGDNQPQHF. The CDR3 bases are TGTGCCAGCAGCTTAGTCGGCGGCGGCTCCGGAGACAATCAGCCCCAGCATTTT.

There are a few counts of this clonotype. The chain joins TRBV10-3 to TRBJ2-7, with D unresolved. The CDR3 is made up of 12 amino acids. With 3 bases removed from V and 1 base from J, the gap between germline ends came to 4 bases. Per germline, CDR1 ENHRY and CDR2 SYGVKD. In nucleotides, the CDR3 is TGTGCCATCAGTGATAGTTCCTACGAGCAGTACTTC. It is translated as CAISDSSYEQYF.

There are many counts of this clonotype. V is TRBV20-1 and J is TRBJ2-1; possible D gene TRBD2, 5 bases. Trimming took off 3 bases at V and 0 bases at J, with 15 bases between the two ends. There are 16 residues in the CDR3. Germline V gene lookup returns CDR1 DFQATT and CDR2 SNEGSKA (reference sequence). Written as DNA, the CDR3 is TGCAGTGCTAGGGACTCCTCAAAAAGCTCCTACAATGAGCAGTTCTTC. Protein product: CSARDSSKSSYNEQFF.

At least ten counts were recorded for this clonotype. The chain is built from TRBV20-1 and TRBJ2-7; possible D gene TRBD1, 6 bases. V was cut by 6 bases and J by 4 bases, with 16 bases left in between. The germline CDR1 and CDR2 sequences are DFQATT and SNEGSKA (reference sequence). This CDR3 comprises 13 residues. CDR3 protein: CSATGKGVYEQYF. In DNA form, the CDR3 reads TGCAGTGCAACCGGAAAGGGGGTGTACGAGCAGTACTTC.

This clonotype was seen at least ten times. The gene calls are TRBV7-9 and TRBJ2-7; D is perhaps TRBD1 or TRBD2 (5 bases each). This CDR3 comprises 14 residues. V lost 5 bases and J 7 bases, leaving 18 bases between the germline ends. The V gene's germline CDR1 is SEHNR and CDR2 FQNEAQ (reference sequence). The CDR3 protein is CASSPLGTLEEQYF. The CDR3 DNA is TGTGCCAGCAGCCCCCTTGGGACGTTGGAGGAGCAGTACTTC.

This clonotype was recorded at least ten times. The chain uses TRBV9 and TRBJ2-3; D might be TRBD2 (5 bases). Germline CDR1 SGDLS, CDR2 YYNGEE. Trimming stripped 6 bases from V and 0 bases from J, with 14 bases between. This CDR3 is built from 15 residues. The CDR3 protein is CASNLEGLSTDTQYF. The CDR3 region has the DNA TGTGCCAGCAACCTAGAGGGTTTAAGCACAGATACGCAGTATTTT.